The clone carrying this TCR beta chain was recorded once. Antigen specificity is unknown. This sample stems from a study of regulatory T cells in long-lasting Graves disease. Time point given: persistent/refractory GD, antithyroid drugs over 5 years with positive TRAb. Construction of the TCR library relied on RNA isolated from PBMCs. Patient provenance is recorded as an endocrinology department in Xi'an, China. Building of the TCR beta libraries involved iRepertoire HTBI primers and Arm-PCR of CDR3 regions. TCRdb re-analysed the multiplex PCR reads in MiXCR, keeping a single row per CDR3 protein. The sample holds 600,000 to 800,000 distinct CDR3 sequences, 30% seen once. Notes on the study in general: Persistent patients shared 2,741 public clonotypes among themselves. Newly diagnosed patients shared fewer, at around 970.

The germline gives CDR1 MDHEN, CDR2 SYDVKM. J gave up 0 bases and V 5 bases, and 6 bases lay outside the gene matches. The length of the CDR3 is 15 residues. The sequence came from a female donor with Graves disease. The chain combines TRBV28 with TRBJ1-2; TRBD1 matches at 7 bases. Sequenced here: peripheral blood mononuclear cells (PBMCs), sampled when the disease was refractory, from a patient treated with antithyroid drugs. The CDR3 loop reads CASSQGGTANYGYTF. In DNA form, the CDR3 reads TGTGCCAGCAGTCAGGGGGGGACTGCTAACTATGGCTACACCTTC.